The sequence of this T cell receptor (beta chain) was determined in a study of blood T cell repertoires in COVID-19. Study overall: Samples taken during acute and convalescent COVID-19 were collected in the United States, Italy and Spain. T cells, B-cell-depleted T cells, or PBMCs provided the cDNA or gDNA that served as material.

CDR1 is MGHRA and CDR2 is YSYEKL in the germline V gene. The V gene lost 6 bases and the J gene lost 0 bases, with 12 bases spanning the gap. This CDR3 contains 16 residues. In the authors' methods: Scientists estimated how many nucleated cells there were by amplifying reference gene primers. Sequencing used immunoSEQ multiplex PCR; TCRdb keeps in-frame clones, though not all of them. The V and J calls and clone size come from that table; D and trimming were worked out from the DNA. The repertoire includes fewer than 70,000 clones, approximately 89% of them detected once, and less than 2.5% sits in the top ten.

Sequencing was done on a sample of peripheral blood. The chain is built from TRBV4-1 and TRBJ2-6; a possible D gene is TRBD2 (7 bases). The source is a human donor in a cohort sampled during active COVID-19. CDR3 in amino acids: CASSAGAYSGANVLTF. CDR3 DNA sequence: TGCGCCAGCAGTGCGGGGGCCTACTCTGGGGCCAACGTCCTGACTTTC.